This entry lists 3 T cell receptor beta chains sequenced from one sample in a study of cytomegalovirus exposure and HLA in healthy donors. PCR primers comprised 60 Vbeta and 13 Jbeta primers. Assay used: immunoSEQ multiplex PCR; TCRdb lists only in-frame clones, some missing. Of around 120,000 clones in the sample, just over 15% were seen once. Sequencing was done on a sample of PBMCs. These receptors came from a woman aged 18-30 years in good health and CMV-seronegative.

On this clone: Other nucleotide sequences from this sample produce the same CDR3. The V gene is TRBV5-4, the J gene TRBJ2-1; D is possibly TRBD1 (6 bases). The CDR3 consists of 15 residues. V was pared by 4 bases and J by 1 base, with 12 bases between. Germline CDR1 is SGHNT and CDR2 is YYREEE (reference sequence). The CDR3 DNA is TGTGCCAGCAGCGAAACAGGGATATCCTACAATGAGCAGTTCTTC. This gives the protein CASSETGISYNEQFF.

In this sample, this clone turned up a few times. The V and J genes are TRBV5-6 and TRBJ1-5; unclear D gene. CDR1 is SGHDT, CDR2 YYEEEE, per germline. Trimming left V 4 bases short and J 4 bases short, with 21 bases between. The CDR3 covers 17 residues. CDR3 sequence reads: CASSTSLDGRLNQPQHF. The DNA for the CDR3 is TGTGCCAGCAGCACGTCTCTAGACGGCCGATTAAATCAGCCCCAGCATTTT.

In its sample, this clone was seen a few times. The chain couples TRBV6-1 to TRBJ1-4; D might be TRBD1 (6 bases). Germline CDR1 is MNHNS and CDR2 is SASEGT. Trimming shortened V by 5 bases and J by 0 bases, and 10 bases separated the two germline ends. The CDR3 has 15 residues. DNA of the CDR3: TGTGCCAGCAGTCACAGGGAGTCAACTAATGAAAAACTGTTTTTT. Translated, it gives CASSHRESTNEKLFF.